This TCR beta chain was identified in a study of blood T cells in healthy people across ages. PCR was performed a second time for about 7 to 12 cycles using a sample-barcoded 5' primer and a J-beta primer mix. Each CDR3 protein is one row after TCRdb ran MiXCR on the 5' RACE reads. The data hold approximately 1,000,000 distinct CDR3 sequences, with roughly two fifths observed a single time. The authors isolated at least 6 million PBMCs per sample. The CDR3 is made up of 16 amino acids. Looked up from germline, CDR1 is DFQATT and CDR2 is SNEGSKA (reference sequence). The V segment lost 4 bases and the J segment 6 bases; nucleotides outside the gene matches: 12. Overall study results and limits: Expanded clonotype shifts may have been confounded, as the donors had an unknown CMV status.

This clonotype has just a few counts. What it binds is unknown. Sequenced sample: blood. The chain links TRBV20-1 to TRBJ1-6; 7 bases fit TRBD1. The sequence derives from a man younger than 35 in good health. The CDR3 loop is CSAIAGTDFFNSPLHF. CDR3 nucleotide sequence: TGCAGTGCTATCGCCGGGACAGACTTTTTTAATTCACCCCTCCACTTT.